These T cell receptor beta chains were read from a single sample in a study of neurological immune-mediated disorders. Each CDR3 protein is one row after TCRdb ran MiXCR on the 5' RACE reads. The table has 65,000 to 85,000 distinct CDR3 sequences, 2.5% to 3.5% seen once. The sequenced sample was PBMCs. Receptors were obtained from a woman in her forties or fifties with multiple sclerosis. The CDR3 runs from the conserved cysteine through the conserved F or W. D genes are given only for firm matches. Only some rows state a clone size, as once, few, many or a class for expanded clones.

D gene	clone size	J gene	CDR3 length	V gene	CDR3 protein	CDR3 DNA
.	many	TRBJ2-1	15	TRBV7-6	CASTSRGHTYNEQFF	TGTGCCAGCACCTCACGCGGTCACACCTACAATGAGCAGTTCTTC
TRBD2	.	TRBJ2-3	17	TRBV7-3	CASSLKLGLAGTDTQYF	TGTGCCAGCAGCTTAAAGCTTGGACTAGCGGGCACAGATACGCAGTATTTT
.	many	TRBJ2-1	12	TRBV7-3	CASSSVLNEQFF	TGTGCCAGCAGCTCTGTCCTCAATGAGCAGTTCTTC
.	many	TRBJ1-4	14	TRBV20-1	CSARVGFNNEKLFF	TGCAGTGCTAGAGTTGGATTTAATAATGAAAAACTGTTTTTT
.	many	TRBJ1-5	15	TRBV6-5	CASRSRGHPNQPQHF	TGTGCCAGCAGGTCCAGGGGCCACCCCAATCAGCCCCAGCATTTT
TRBD1	many	TRBJ1-1	15	TRBV5-5	CASSFRAGGDTEAFF	TGTGCCAGCAGCTTTCGGGCAGGGGGGGACACTGAAGCTTTCTTT
.	many	TRBJ1-5	17	TRBV7-2	CASSLVHRGLGNQPQHF	TGTGCCAGCAGCTTAGTCCACCGGGGCCTGGGCAATCAGCCCCAGCATTTT
.	.	TRBJ2-2	12	TRBV20-1	CSATTGPGELFF	TGCAGTGCAACTACAGGGCCCGGGGAGCTGTTTTTT
.	many	TRBJ2-4	13	TRBV29-1	CSVEGAAGNIQYF	TGCAGCGTTGAAGGGGCGGCGGGGAACATTCAGTACTTC
.	many	TRBJ1-5	12	TRBV28	CASSLVGQPQHF	TGTGCCAGCAGTTTGGTGGGACAGCCCCAGCATTTT